This TCR beta chain came from a study of T cell changes during pregnancy in multiple sclerosis. The ends lost 6 bases at V and 2 bases at J; junction bases unmatched: 6. In germline, CDR1 is LNHDA, CDR2 SQIVND (reference sequence). CDR3 length: 14 residues. TCRdb's copy holds only in-frame clones and misses some; the assay was immunoSEQ multiplex PCR. The sample carries about 80,000 clones, about 94% recorded once. The receptor comes from a female donor with multiple sclerosis, enrolled in a pregnancy study. This specimen consisted of peripheral blood, obtained in the third trimester of pregnancy. This chain links TRBV19 with TRBJ2-7, with TRBD1 matching 8 bases. Here the CDR3 DNA reads TGTGCCAGTAGGGTGGACAGGGCGCCCTACGAGCAGTACTTC. It is translated as CASRVDRAPYEQYF. The whole variable domain, remainder taken from reference TRBV19 and TRBJ2-7, is DGGITQSPKYLFRKEGQNVTLSCEQNLNHDAMYWYRQDPGQGLRLIYYSQIVNDFQKGDIAEGYSVSREKKESFPLTVTSAQKNPTAFYLCASRVDRAPYEQYFGPGTRLTVT.